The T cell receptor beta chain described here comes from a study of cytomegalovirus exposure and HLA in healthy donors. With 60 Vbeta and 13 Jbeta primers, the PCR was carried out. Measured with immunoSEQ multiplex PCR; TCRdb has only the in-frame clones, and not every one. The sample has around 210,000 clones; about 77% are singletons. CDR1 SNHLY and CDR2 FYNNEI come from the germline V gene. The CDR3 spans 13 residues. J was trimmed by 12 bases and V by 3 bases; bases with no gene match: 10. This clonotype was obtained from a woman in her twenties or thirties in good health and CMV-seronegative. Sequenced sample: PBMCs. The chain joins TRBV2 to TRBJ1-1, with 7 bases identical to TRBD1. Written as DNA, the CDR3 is TGTGCCAGCAGTGAGGGGCAGGGGGATACCACTTTCTTT. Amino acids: CASSEGQGDTTFF.